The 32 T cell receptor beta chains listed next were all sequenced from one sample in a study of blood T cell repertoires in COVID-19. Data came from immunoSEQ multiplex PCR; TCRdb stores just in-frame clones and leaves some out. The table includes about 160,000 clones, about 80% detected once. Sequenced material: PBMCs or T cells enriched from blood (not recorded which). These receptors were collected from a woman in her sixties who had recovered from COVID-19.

The CDR3 loop reads CATRQNTEAFF. CDR3 nucleotide sequence: TGCGCCACTCGACAGAACACTGAAGCTTTCTTT. This chain links TRBV4-1 with TRBJ1-1, with D unresolved. Trimming removed 10 bases at V and 1 base at J, with 7 bases between. The CDR3 contains 11 residues. CDR1 is MGHRA and CDR2 is YSYEKL in the germline V gene.

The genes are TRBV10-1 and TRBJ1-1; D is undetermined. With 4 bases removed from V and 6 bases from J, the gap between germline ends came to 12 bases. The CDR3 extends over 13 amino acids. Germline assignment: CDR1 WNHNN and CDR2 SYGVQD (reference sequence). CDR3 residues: CASSASAGAEAFF. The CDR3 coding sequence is TGCGCCAGCAGTGCTTCCGCGGGCGCTGAAGCTTTCTTT.

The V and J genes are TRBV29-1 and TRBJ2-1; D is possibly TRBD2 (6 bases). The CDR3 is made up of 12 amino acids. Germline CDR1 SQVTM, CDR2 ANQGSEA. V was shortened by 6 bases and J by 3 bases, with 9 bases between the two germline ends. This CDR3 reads CSVGDFYNEQFF. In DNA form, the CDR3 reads TGCAGCGTCGGGGACTTCTACAATGAGCAGTTCTTC.

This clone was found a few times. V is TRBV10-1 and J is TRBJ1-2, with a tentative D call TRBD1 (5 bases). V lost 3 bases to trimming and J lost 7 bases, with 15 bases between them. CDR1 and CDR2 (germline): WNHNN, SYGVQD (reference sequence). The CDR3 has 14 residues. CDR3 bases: TGCGCCAGCAGTGATGGGGGGTACGCCTCTGGCTACACCTTC. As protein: CASSDGGYASGYTF.

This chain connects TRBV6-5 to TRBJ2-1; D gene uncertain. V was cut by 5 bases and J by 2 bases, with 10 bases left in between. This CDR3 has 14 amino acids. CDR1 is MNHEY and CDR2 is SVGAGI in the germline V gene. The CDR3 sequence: CASSPRDPYNEQFF. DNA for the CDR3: TGTGCCAGCAGTCCTAGAGACCCCTACAATGAGCAGTTCTTC.

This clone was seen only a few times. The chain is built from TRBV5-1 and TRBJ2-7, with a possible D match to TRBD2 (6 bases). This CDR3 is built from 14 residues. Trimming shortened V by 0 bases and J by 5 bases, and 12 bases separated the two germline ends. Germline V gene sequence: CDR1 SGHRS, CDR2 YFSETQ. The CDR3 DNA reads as TGCGCCAGCAGCTTGGGGCGGGAATGGGACGAGCAGTACTTC. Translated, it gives CASSLGREWDEQYF.

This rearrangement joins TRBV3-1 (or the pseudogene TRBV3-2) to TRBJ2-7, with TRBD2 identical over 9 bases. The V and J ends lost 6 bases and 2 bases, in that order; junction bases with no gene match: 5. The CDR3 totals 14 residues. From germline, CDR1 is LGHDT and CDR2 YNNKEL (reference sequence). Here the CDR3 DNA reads TGTGCCAGCAGGCCTTCTAGCGGGACCTACGAGCAGTACTTC. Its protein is CASRPSSGTYEQYF.

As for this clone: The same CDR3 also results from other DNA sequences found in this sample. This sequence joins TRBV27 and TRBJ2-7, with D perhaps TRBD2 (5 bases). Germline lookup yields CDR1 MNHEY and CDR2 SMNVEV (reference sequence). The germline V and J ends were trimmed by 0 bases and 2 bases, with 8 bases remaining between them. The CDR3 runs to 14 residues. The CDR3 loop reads CASSLSRGTYEQYF. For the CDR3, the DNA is TGTGCCAGCAGTTTATCTCGGGGAACCTACGAGCAGTACTTC.

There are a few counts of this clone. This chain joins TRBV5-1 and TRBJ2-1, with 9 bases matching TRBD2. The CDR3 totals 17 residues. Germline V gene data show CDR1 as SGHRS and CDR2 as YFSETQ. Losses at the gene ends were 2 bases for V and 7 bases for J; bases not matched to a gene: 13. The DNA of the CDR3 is TGCGCCAGCAGCTTAACCGGGACTAGCCCGGGTTTGAATGAGCAGTTCTTC. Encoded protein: CASSLTGTSPGLNEQFF.

The CDR3 nucleotides read TGTGCCAGCTCACCTGGACAAAACACCGGGGAGCTGTTTTTT. The encoded protein is CASSPGQNTGELFF. The chain couples TRBV18 to TRBJ2-2, with D tentatively TRBD1 (5 bases). The CDR3 consists of 14 residues. The V end lost 3 bases, the J end lost 2 bases, and 7 bases lay between the germline ends. Germline lookup yields CDR1 KGHSH and CDR2 LQKENI.

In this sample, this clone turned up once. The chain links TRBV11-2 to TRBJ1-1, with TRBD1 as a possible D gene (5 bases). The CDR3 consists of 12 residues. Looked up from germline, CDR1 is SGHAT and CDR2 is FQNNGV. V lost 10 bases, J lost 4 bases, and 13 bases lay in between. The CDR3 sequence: CATAGGGTEAFF. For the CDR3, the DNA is TGTGCCACCGCCGGCGGGGGCACTGAAGCTTTCTTT.

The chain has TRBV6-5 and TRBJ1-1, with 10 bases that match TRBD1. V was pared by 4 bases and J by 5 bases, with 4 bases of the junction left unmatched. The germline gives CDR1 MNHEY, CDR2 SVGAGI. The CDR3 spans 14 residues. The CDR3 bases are TGTGCCAGCAGTTTAGACAGGGGGCAAACTGAAGCTTTCTTT. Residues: CASSLDRGQTEAFF.

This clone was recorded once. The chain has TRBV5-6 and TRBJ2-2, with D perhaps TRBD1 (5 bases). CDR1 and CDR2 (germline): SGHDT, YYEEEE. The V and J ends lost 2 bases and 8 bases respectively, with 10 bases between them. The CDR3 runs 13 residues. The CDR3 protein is CASSFLGPGELFF. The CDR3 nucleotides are TGTGCCAGCAGCTTTTTGGGGCCGGGGGAGCTGTTTTTT.

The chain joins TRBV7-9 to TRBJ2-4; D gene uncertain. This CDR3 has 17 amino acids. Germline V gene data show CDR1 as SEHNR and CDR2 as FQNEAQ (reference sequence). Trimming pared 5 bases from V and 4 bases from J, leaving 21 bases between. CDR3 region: CASSRVVSVKDKNIQYF. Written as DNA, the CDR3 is TGTGCCAGCAGCCGAGTGGTCAGCGTAAAAGATAAAAACATTCAGTACTTC.

Here the CDR3 DNA reads TGTGCCAGCAGCTTAATGAGCGGTGGGATGAACAATGAGCAGTTCTTC. This translates into CASSLMSGGMNNEQFF. This chain joins TRBV7-9 and TRBJ2-1; D possibly corresponds to TRBD2 (5 bases). The germline V gene has CDR1 SEHNR and CDR2 FQNEAQ (reference sequence). Trimming left V 2 bases short and J 5 bases short, with 16 bases between. CDR3 length equals 16 residues.

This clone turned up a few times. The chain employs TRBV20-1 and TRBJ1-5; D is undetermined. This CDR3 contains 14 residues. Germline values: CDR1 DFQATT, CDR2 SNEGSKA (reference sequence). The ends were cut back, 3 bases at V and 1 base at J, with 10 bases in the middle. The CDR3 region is CSASPHGSNQPQHF. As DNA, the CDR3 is TGCAGTGCTAGTCCTCATGGCAGCAATCAGCCCCAGCATTTT.

CDR3 sequence: CASSGTGRLGYTF. The CDR3 nucleotides are TGTGCCAGCAGTGGGACAGGGCGTCTCGGCTACACCTTC. The rearrangement uses TRBV6-4 and TRBJ1-2; 8 nucleotides line up with TRBD1. The junction had 6 bases not matched to a gene; V was cut back by 4 bases and J by 8 bases. CDR1 is MRHNA and CDR2 is SNTAGT in the germline V gene. The CDR3 has 13 residues.

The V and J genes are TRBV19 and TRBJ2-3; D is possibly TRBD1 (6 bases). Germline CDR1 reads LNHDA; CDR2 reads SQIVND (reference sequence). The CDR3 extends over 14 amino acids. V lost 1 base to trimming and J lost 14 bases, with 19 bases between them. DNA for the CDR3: TGTGCCAGTAGTATAGGTGGGGGCGAGGATCGGAGGTATTTT. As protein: CASSIGGGEDRRYF.

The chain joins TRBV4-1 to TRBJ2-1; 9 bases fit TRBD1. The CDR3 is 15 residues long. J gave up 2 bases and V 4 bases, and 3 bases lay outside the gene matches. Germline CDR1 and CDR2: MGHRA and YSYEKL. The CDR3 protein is CASSPRQGAYNEQFF. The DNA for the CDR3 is TGCGCCAGCAGCCCCAGACAGGGGGCCTACAATGAGCAGTTCTTC.

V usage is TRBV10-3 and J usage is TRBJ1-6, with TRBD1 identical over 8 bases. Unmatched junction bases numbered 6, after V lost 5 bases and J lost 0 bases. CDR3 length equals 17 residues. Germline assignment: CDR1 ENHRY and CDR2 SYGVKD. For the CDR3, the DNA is TGTGCCATCAGTTGGACAGGGCAGAGCTCCTATAATTCACCCCTCCACTTT. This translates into CAISWTGQSSYNSPLHF.

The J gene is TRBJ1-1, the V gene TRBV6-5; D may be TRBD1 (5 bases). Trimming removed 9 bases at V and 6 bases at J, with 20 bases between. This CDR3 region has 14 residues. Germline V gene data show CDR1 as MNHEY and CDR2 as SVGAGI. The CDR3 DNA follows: TGTGCCAGTCGGTTCGGAGGGGCCGATTCTGAAGCTTTCTTT. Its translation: CASRFGGADSEAFF.

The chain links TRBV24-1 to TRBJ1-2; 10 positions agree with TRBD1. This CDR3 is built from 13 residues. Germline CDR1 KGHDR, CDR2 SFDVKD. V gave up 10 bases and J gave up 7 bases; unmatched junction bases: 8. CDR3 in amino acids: CATSRGQGVGYTF. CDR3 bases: TGTGCCACATCACGCGGACAGGGGGTTGGCTACACCTTC.

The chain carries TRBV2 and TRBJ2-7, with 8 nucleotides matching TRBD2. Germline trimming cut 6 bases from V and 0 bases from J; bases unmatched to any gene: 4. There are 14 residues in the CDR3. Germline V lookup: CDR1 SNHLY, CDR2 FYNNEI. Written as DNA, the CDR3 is TGTGCCAGCAGCTTAGCGGGGAGCTCCTACGAGCAGTACTTC. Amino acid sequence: CASSLAGSSYEQYF.

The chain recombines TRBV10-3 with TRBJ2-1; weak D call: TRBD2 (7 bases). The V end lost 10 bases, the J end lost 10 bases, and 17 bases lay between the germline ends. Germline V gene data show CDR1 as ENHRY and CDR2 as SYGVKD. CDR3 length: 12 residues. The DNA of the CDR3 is TGTGCCAGTGAGGGGGGGGGAAAGGAGCAGTTCTTC. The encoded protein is CASEGGGKEQFF.

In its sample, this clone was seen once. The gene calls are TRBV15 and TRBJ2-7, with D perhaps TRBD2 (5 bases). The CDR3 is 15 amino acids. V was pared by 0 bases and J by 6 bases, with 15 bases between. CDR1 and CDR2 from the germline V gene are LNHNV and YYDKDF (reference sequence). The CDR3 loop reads CATSREFGEGSEQYF. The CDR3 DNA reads TGTGCCACCAGCAGAGAGTTCGGGGAAGGGAGCGAGCAGTACTTC.

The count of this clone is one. The chain's CDR3 is CASSKQNGNTIYF. CDR3 DNA sequence: TGTGCCAGCAGTAAACAGAATGGAAACACCATATATTTT. The chain joins TRBV6-5 to TRBJ1-3; no reliable D call. Germline-derived CDR1 and CDR2 are MNHEY and SVGAGI. V was cut by 5 bases and J by 3 bases, with 8 bases left in between. This CDR3 has 13 amino acids.

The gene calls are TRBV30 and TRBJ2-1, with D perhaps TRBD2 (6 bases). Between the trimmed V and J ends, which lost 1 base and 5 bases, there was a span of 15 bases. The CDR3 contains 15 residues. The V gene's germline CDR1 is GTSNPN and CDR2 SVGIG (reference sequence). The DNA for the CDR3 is TGTGCCTGGAGTGGCGGGGCGCTTATCAACAATGAGCAGTTCTTC. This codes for CAWSGGALINNEQFF.

CDR3: CASSGGVGIGAYEQYF. As DNA, the CDR3 is TGTGCCAGCAGTGGCGGAGTAGGAATCGGGGCCTACGAGCAGTACTTC. V is TRBV6-1 and J is TRBJ2-7; D is perhaps TRBD2 (5 bases). Trimming removed 4 bases from V and 2 bases from J, with 18 bases in between. CDR1 is MNHNS and CDR2 is SASEGT in the germline V gene. The CDR3 is 16 amino acids.

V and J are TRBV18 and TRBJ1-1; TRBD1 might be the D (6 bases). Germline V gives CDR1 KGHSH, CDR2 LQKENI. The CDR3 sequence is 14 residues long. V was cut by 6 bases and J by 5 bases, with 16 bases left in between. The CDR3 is CASSDRGQGTEAFF. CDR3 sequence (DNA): TGTGCCAGCTCCGACCGGGGCCAGGGGACTGAAGCTTTCTTT.

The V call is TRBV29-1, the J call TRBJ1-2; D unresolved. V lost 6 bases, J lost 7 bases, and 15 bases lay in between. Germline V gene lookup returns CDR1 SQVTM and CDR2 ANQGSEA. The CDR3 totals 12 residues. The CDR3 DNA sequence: TGCAGCGTCCAAGCAGCCAGGTCTGGCTACACCTTC. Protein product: CSVQAARSGYTF.

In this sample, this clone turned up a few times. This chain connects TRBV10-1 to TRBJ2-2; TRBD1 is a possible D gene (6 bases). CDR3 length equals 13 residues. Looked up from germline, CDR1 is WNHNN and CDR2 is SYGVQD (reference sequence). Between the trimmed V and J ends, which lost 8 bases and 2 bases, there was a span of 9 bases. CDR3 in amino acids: CASGTPNTGELFF. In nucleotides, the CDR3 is TGCGCCAGCGGGACACCTAACACCGGGGAGCTGTTTTTT.

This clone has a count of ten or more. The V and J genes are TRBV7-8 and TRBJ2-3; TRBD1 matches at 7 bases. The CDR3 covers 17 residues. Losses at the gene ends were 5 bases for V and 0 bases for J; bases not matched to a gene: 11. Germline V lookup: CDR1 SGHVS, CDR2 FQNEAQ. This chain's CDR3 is CASSQTSQGPSTDTQYF. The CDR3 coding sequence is TGTGCCAGCAGCCAAACATCACAGGGGCCTAGCACAGATACGCAGTATTTT.